Reported below is one T cell receptor beta chain. Its antigen has not been determined. Sequence at one end of the junction differs from germline and may be a read error. The sample is drawn from a study of molecular identifiers for immune sequencing clone quantification (dated by TCRdb to 2017 to 2018). For context, the study as a whole: For a replicate experiment, RNA from roughly 20,000 or 100,000 naive CD8 T cells was divided into five aliquots, and four of the five aliquots were sequenced. CD8 T cells were used in a methods study to benchmark molecular-identifier clustering-based TCR repertoire sequencing (MIDCIRS) and TCR RNA copy counting. Points the paper makes about the study in general: Spiked-in Jurkat TCR RNA equivalent to a single cell was reported to be detectable even among more than 900,000 naive CD8 T cells. The sizes of highly expanded clones could end up underestimated when identical TCR molecules share a barcode. Spiked-in Jurkat TCR RNA (approximately 10 copies' worth), which is not part of the donor repertoire, was contained in the naive libraries. Without barcode sub-clustering, chimeric consensus sequences inflated TCR diversity; chimeras reached as high as 47%. In CMV-specific effector cells, clones with more than 20 RNA copies accounted for over 97% of molecules, whereas in naive cells such clones accounted for under 1%. About 2.9 recovered TCR RNA copies per cell were obtained by modeling, versus about 9 by digital PCR, implying a capture efficiency of 25% to 30%.

Libraries of naive CD8 T cells were built from anywhere between roughly 19,000 and 1,000,000 sorted cells, with 10%, 30% or 50% of the purified RNA used. On a BD FACSAria II, naive CD8 T cells were FACS-sorted as CD8+CD4-CCR7+CD45RA+ and collected into RLT Plus buffer. To test detection sensitivity, Jurkat RNA equal to 10 or so TCR copies was added to samples of about 20,000-1,000,000 naive CD8 T cells. CD8 T cells were enriched using RosetteSep CD8+ T Cell Enrichment Cocktail and Ficoll-Paque, and the enriched cells then underwent ACK red cell lysis. Reading from cysteine to phenylalanine, the CDR3 counts 14 amino acids. The CDR3 DNA has 42 bases and is translated from base 1. The CDR1 and CDR2 encoded by the germline V gene (reference sequence) are MNHEY and SMNVEV. Library preparation was by PCR. The instrument was an Illumina HiSeq 4000. Bulk TCR libraries were generated as previously described, with the TCR primers listed in Table S5 used. Purification of total RNA was performed with the Qiagen AllPrep DNA/RNA kit. Before analysis, reads from multiple sequencing runs of one library were combined. The authors' analysis ran thus. Only reads with exact TCR constant sequence were kept, trimmed to 150 nt, and grouped by their 12-nt molecular barcodes. Reads inside each barcode group were sub-clustered using a 15% Levenshtein threshold, and a quality-weighted consensus sequence was constructed for each RNA molecule. Non-functional sequences were filtered out, along with any lower-count sequence sitting one edit away from another sequence. Barcode sub-clusters with fewer than 20% of the maximum read count were removed, based on fitting two negative binomial distributions. TCRdb trimmed public reads at Q25 via fastp, called clones via MiXCR and kept in-frame beta chains. Rows are unified per CDR3 protein, each entry keeping the most common DNA and genes. The V and J calls shown here were made by TCRdb, not taken from the authors' results. Within this sample are hundreds of thousands of distinct CDR3 sequences, with over 20% of them counted one time only. The biggest ten clones account for 0.81% of the sample.

This clonotype originated in a human donor in good health. Some libraries in this study had Jurkat cell RNA spiked in. The rearrangement combines TRBV27 with TRBJ2-7; the D gene is not confidently resolved. The sequencing sample was made of naive CD8+ T cells from blood, with Jurkat cell RNA spiked in. The sample's cell subset or site label, decoded: FACS-sorted CD8+CD4-CCR7+CD45RA+ naive T cells. The CDR3 protein: CAGSSWGPTYEQYF. The base sequence is TGTGCCGGCAGCTCATGGGGTCCGACCTACGAGCAGTACTTC.